This TCR beta chain is from a study of patients and donors after allogeneic stem cell transplantation. Unmatched junction bases numbered 12, after V lost 2 bases and J lost 5 bases. This CDR3 comprises 17 residues. The germline gives CDR1 SGHTA, CDR2 FQGNSA. TCRdb independently ran MiXCR on the RT-PCR reads; one entry per CDR3 protein. The repertoire holds about a million distinct CDR3 sequences, with approximately 19% as singletons. In its sample, this clonotype was seen a few times. Specimen: blood, either unsorted or a sorted T cell fraction (not recorded which). This TCR was recovered from a human donor who was either an allogeneic HSCT recipient or a stem cell or donor lymphocyte infusion donor (not recorded which). It is not recorded whose cells these are; they may come from a transplant donor. The J gene is TRBJ2-5, the V gene TRBV7-2; TRBD2 agrees at 9 bases. CDR3 coding DNA: TGTGCCAGCAGCTTACGCGGGGGGGCCTCTTTGGAGGAGACCCAGTACTTC. Its translation is CASSLRGGASLEETQYF.